Presented here are 24 T cell receptor beta chains from one specimen sequenced in a study of breast tumors, draining lymph nodes, adjacent tissues. TCRdb passed the multiplex PCR reads through MiXCR, listing each CDR3 protein once. The sample consists of more than 50,000 distinct CDR3 sequences, around two fifths of them appearing once. Sequencing used breast tumor tissue. The receptor set was obtained from a female donor with breast cancer. Some clones in this sample may be carry-over from other donors' samples.

In its sample, this clonotype was seen many times. The J gene is TRBJ1-5, the V gene TRBV19; no reliable D call. The length of the CDR3 is 14 residues. The V and J ends lost 7 bases and 5 bases respectively, with 15 bases between them. The germline V gene has CDR1 LNHDA and CDR2 SQIVND (reference sequence). In nucleotides, the CDR3 is TGTGCCAGTAATTTGGGCAGCGGGGATCAGCCCCAGCATTTT. Amino acids: CASNLGSGDQPQHF.

This clonotype was seen many times. This rearrangement joins TRBV11-3 to TRBJ2-5; a weak D match, TRBD1 (5 bases). The length of the CDR3 is 13 residues. CDR1 and CDR2 (germline): SGHNT, YENEEA. V was cut by 1 base and J by 7 bases, with 10 bases left in between. For the CDR3, the DNA is TGTGCCAGCAGCTTAGTCCAGGGTGGGACCCAGTACTTC. Translating gives CASSLVQGGTQYF. The full variable domain, in which reference TRBV11-3 and TRBJ2-5 provide the parts outside the CDR3, is EAGVVQSPRYKIIEKKQPVAFWCNPISGHNTLYWYLQNLGQGPELLIRYENEEAVDDSQLPKDRFSAERLKGVDSTLKIQPAELGDSAVYLCASSLVQGGTQYFGPGTRLLVL.

Of note for this clonotype: One end of the junction varies from germline; a read error may be responsible. The V call is TRBV19, the J call TRBJ1-2; no clear D. The V gene's germline CDR1 is LNHDA and CDR2 SQIVND (reference sequence). This CDR3 contains 15 residues. In DNA form, the CDR3 reads TGCGCCAGTAGTATAGATGGAAAAAGGCCCTATGGCTACACCTTC. Residues: CASSIDGKRPYGYTF.

The sample holds a few counts of this clonotype. A read error is possible here, since a much larger clone lies one base away. This chain uses TRBV6-5 with TRBJ2-1, with 12 bases matching TRBD2. The germline gives CDR1 MNHEY, CDR2 SVGAGI. The CDR3 has 14 residues. J lost 9 bases, V lost 6 bases, and 6 bases had no gene match. The CDR3 nucleotides are TGTGCCAGCAGGCGGACTAGCGGGGAGGGTGAGCAGTTCTTC. Encoded protein: CASRRTSGEGEQFF.

The chain uses TRBV20-1 and TRBJ2-1; D ambiguous. The last part of the DNA fits TRBJ2-5 better; the J call may be wrong. The length of the CDR3 is 10 residues. Germline assignment: CDR1 DFQATT and CDR2 SNEGSKA (reference sequence). Written as DNA, the CDR3 is TGCAGTGCCGCGACTTTGACCCAGTACTTC. Translating gives CSAATLTQYF.

The sample holds many counts of this clonotype. Relative to the germline gene, one junction end is altered; a read error may explain this. The chain joins TRBV2 to TRBJ2-1; tentatively, D is TRBD2 (5 bases). This CDR3 is built from 13 residues. CDR1 and CDR2 (germline): SNHLY, FYNNEI. CDR3 bases: TGTGCCGGCAGGAGGAGACTGTACAATGAGCAGTTCTTC. It codes for CAGRRRLYNEQFF.

This clonotype has only one observation. The chain joins TRBV5-8 to TRBJ1-6; possibly TRBD1 for D (6 bases). With 0 bases removed from V and 5 bases from J, the gap between germline ends came to 6 bases. Germline lookup yields CDR1 SGHTS and CDR2 YDEGEE. This CDR3 has 14 amino acids. The CDR3: CASSLGTDNSPLHF. CDR3 nucleotide sequence: TGTGCCAGCAGCTTGGGGACAGATAATTCACCCCTCCACTTT. The whole variable domain, remainder taken from reference TRBV5-8 and TRBJ1-6, is EAGVTQSPTHLIKTRGQQATLRCSPISGHTSVYWYQQALGLGLQFLLWYDEGEERNRGNFPPRFSGRQFPNYSSELNVNALELEDSALYLCASSLGTDNSPLHFGNGTRLTVT.

The genes are TRBV29-1 and TRBJ2-7; tentatively, D is TRBD1 (6 bases). The CDR3 has 13 amino acids. Trimming stripped 7 bases from V and 4 bases from J, with 17 bases between. Germline V gene sequence: CDR1 SQVTM, CDR2 ANQGSEA. CDR3 sequence reads: CSAGRQGIYEQYF. The CDR3 nucleotides read TGCAGCGCCGGTCGGCAGGGGATATACGAGCAGTACTTC.

Many counts were recorded for this clonotype. The chain recombines TRBV29-1 with TRBJ1-2; D possibly corresponds to TRBD1 (5 bases). Germline CDR1 SQVTM, CDR2 ANQGSEA. The CDR3 runs to 15 residues. Deletions cut 3 bases from V and 1 base from J, with 15 bases between. The CDR3 sequence is CSVDEGRGGNYGYTF. CDR3 bases: TGCAGCGTTGATGAGGGGCGGGGTGGTAACTATGGCTACACCTTC.

The genes are TRBV20-1 and TRBJ2-3, with 9 bases aligning to TRBD2. The CDR3 consists of 10 residues. V was pared by 8 bases and J by 14 bases, with 8 bases of the junction left unmatched. Germline V gene lookup returns CDR1 DFQATT and CDR2 SNEGSKA (reference sequence). CDR3 in amino acids: CSTVAGEVYF. CDR3 in DNA: TGCAGTACTGTAGCGGGAGAGGTGTATTTT.

This clonotype was counted many times. The chain recombines TRBV6-1 with TRBJ2-5; 9 bases are shared with TRBD1. The V segment lost 10 bases and the J segment 6 bases; nucleotides outside the gene matches: 12. The germline V gene encodes CDR1 MNHNS and CDR2 SASEGT. This CDR3 is 14 amino acids long. The DNA of the CDR3 is TGTGCCACTAAACGGGACAGGGCCGCTCAGACCCAGTACTTC. Protein product: CATKRDRAAQTQYF.

This clonotype was picked up many times. The genes are TRBV19 and TRBJ1-3; no reliable D call. Trimming left V 1 base short and J 7 bases short, with 8 bases between. CDR1 LNHDA and CDR2 SQIVND come from the germline V gene (reference sequence). The CDR3 totals 13 residues. This CDR3 reads CASSIATGNTIYF. The CDR3 nucleotides are TGTGCCAGTAGTATAGCCACCGGGAACACCATATATTTT.

This clonotype appeared a single time. The chain combines TRBV11-2 with TRBJ1-2; TRBD1 matches 8 bases. After removal of 5 bases from V and 4 bases from J, the junction contained 6 bases not matched to a gene. The CDR3 runs to 14 residues. The germline V gene has CDR1 SGHAT and CDR2 FQNNGV. The CDR3 is CASSLNRGGYGYTF. DNA for the CDR3: TGTGCCAGCAGCCTGAACAGGGGGGGCTATGGCTACACCTTC.

Only a few counts were recorded for this clonotype. The chain combines TRBV7-3 with TRBJ1-1; 7 positions agree with TRBD1. Trimming took 3 bases from V and 4 from J; bases not matched to a gene: 2. Germline CDR1 SGHTA, CDR2 FQGTGA. The CDR3 is 13 residues long. The CDR3 bases are TGTGCCAGCAGCTTCGCAGGGGGCACTGAAGCTTTCTTT. As protein: CASSFAGGTEAFF.

This clonotype was seen ten or more times. This rearrangement joins TRBV19 to TRBJ2-7; D is possibly TRBD1 (6 bases). Germline-derived CDR1 and CDR2 are LNHDA and SQIVND (reference sequence). Trimming took 4 bases from V and 2 from J, leaving 18 bases between them. This CDR3 spans 16 amino acids. The CDR3 coding sequence is TGTGCCAGTAGTACCCTACAGGGAAGTCATGCCTACGAGCAGTACTTC. This gives the protein CASSTLQGSHAYEQYF.

This clonotype was seen many times. The J gene is TRBJ2-1, the V gene TRBV19; tentative D call: TRBD1 (6 bases). Between the trimmed V and J ends, which lost 5 bases and 0 bases, there was a span of 17 bases. Germline CDR1 LNHDA, CDR2 SQIVND (reference sequence). The CDR3 covers 17 residues. For the CDR3, the DNA is TGTGCCAGTAGTGTCGCGCCCAGGACAGACTCCTACAATGAGCAGTTCTTC. Translated, it gives CASSVAPRTDSYNEQFF. Full variable domain (outside the CDR3, taken from reference TRBV19 and TRBJ2-1): DGGITQSPKYLFRKEGQNVTLSCEQNLNHDAMYWYRQDPGQGLRLIYYSQIVNDFQKGDIAEGYSVSREKKESFPLTVTSAQKNPTAFYLCASSVAPRTDSYNEQFFGPGTRLTVL.

This clonotype was seen repeatedly, ten times or more. This sequence joins TRBV7-8 and TRBJ1-5, with TRBD1 as a possible D gene (6 bases). V shed 2 bases and J shed 2 bases, with 13 bases lying between them. This CDR3 comprises 16 residues. The germline CDR1 and CDR2 sequences are SGHVS and FQNEAQ. The CDR3 region is CASSLLQRTGNQPQHF. The DNA of the CDR3 is TGTGCCAGCAGCTTACTCCAGCGGACAGGCAATCAGCCCCAGCATTTT.

This clonotype was observed at least ten times. This chain links TRBV20-1 with TRBJ2-1, with TRBD2 identical over 10 bases. Germline CDR1 DFQATT, CDR2 SNEGSKA (reference sequence). V gave up 5 bases and J gave up 4 bases; unmatched junction bases: 8. The CDR3 length is 15 residues. The CDR3 bases are TGCAGTGCTCAAACGACTAGCGGGCCTTACAATGAGCAGTTCTTC. It specifies CSAQTTSGPYNEQFF.

This clonotype showed up many times. V usage is TRBV5-4 and J usage is TRBJ1-2, with D unresolved. The CDR3 contains 13 residues. V lost 0 bases and J 8 bases, leaving 11 bases between the germline ends. Germline CDR1 SGHNT, CDR2 YYREEE (reference sequence). The CDR3 is CASSLDWVGGYTF. The CDR3 coding sequence is TGTGCCAGCAGCTTGGATTGGGTAGGAGGCTACACCTTC.

This clonotype was observed at least ten times. This sequence joins TRBV7-9 and TRBJ1-2; D gene unclear. This CDR3 spans 12 amino acids. Germline V gene sequence: CDR1 SEHNR, CDR2 FQNEAQ (reference sequence). V was cut by 2 bases and J by 8 bases, with 9 bases left in between. The CDR3 DNA reads TGTGCCAGCAGCTTAATAGGGATAGGCTACACCTTC. Its protein is CASSLIGIGYTF.

This clonotype occurred many times. The rearrangement joins TRBV11-3 to TRBJ1-2, with 7 bases aligning to TRBD1. Germline V gene sequence: CDR1 SGHNT, CDR2 YENEEA. The J segment lost 7 bases and the V segment lost 5 bases, leaving 10 bases of the junction unmatched. The CDR3 consists of 14 residues. This CDR3 reads CASSARQGGAGYTF. The CDR3 DNA sequence: TGTGCCAGCAGCGCCAGACAGGGCGGTGCTGGCTACACCTTC.

This clonotype was observed once. The rearrangement links TRBV7-8 to TRBJ2-5; no firm D call. The CDR3 contains 14 residues. Trimming cost V 1 base and J 9 bases, with 15 bases left between them. CDR1 and CDR2 (germline): SGHVS, FQNEAQ. CDR3: CASSLGYSNQPQYF. DNA for the CDR3: TGTGCCAGCAGCTTAGGATATAGCAATCAGCCCCAGTACTTC.

The rearrangement uses TRBV19 and TRBJ1-5; D is undetermined. Trimming cost V 2 bases and J 2 bases, with 7 bases left between them. The CDR3 contains 14 residues. CDR1 is LNHDA and CDR2 is SQIVND in the germline V gene (reference sequence). Here the CDR3 DNA reads TGTGCCAGTAGTATAAGGGCGGGCAATCAGCCCCAGCATTTT. Protein sequence: CASSIRAGNQPQHF.

This CDR3 is CASSYSIMGTIYF. The CDR3 coding sequence is TGTGCCAGCAGTTACTCCATCATGGGCACCATATATTTT. The chain employs TRBV6-2 or TRBV6-3 and TRBJ1-3; D gene uncertain. Trimming pared 0 bases from V and 9 bases from J, leaving 9 bases between. This CDR3 is built from 13 residues. Germline V lookup: CDR1 MNHEY, CDR2 SVGEGT.